This T cell receptor beta chain was documented in a study of high-grade serous ovarian cancer treatment subgroups. Study-wide background: On average, roughly 14,000 reads and about 8,100 unique TCR beta rearrangements were obtained per sample. Findings and caveats of the study: Tumors within one patient showed repertoire similarity of roughly 0.095 to 0.8. Clonal relatedness tracked neoantigen level, and by trend copy number and mutation load. Only CDR3 was analyzed; CDR1 and CDR2 were not.

Sequencing was performed with immunoSEQ multiplex PCR; in TCRdb, only in-frame clones are kept and a portion is missing. The sample has approximately 40,000 clones, roughly 83% seen once; the top ten hold 3% to 3.5%. The tumor samples were collected prior to definitive surgery or chemotherapy. This clone was picked up a small number of times. Its antigen remains unidentified. There are 10 residues in the CDR3. V lost 3 bases and J lost 8, with 7 bases in between. Germline V gene data show CDR1 as DFQATT and CDR2 as SNEGSKA (reference sequence). The receptor comes from a human donor with high-grade serous ovarian cancer. V gene TRBV20-1 combines with J gene TRBJ1-2, with D unresolved. The specimen sequenced was tumor tissue. The CDR3 here is CSASLQGYTF. Written as DNA, the CDR3 is TGCAGTGCTAGCCTACAGGGCTACACCTTC.